This T cell receptor beta chain is from a study of blood T cell repertoires in COVID-19. From germline, CDR1 is SEHNR and CDR2 FQNEAQ (reference sequence). The CDR3 sequence is 16 residues long. Trimming removed 1 base at V and 4 bases at J, with 13 bases between. Per the authors' pipeline: Amplification with reference gene primers provided the estimates of nucleated cell counts. Profiled with immunoSEQ multiplex PCR; TCRdb holds only in-frame clones, not every one. V and J calls and clone size are those listed in that table; D and trimming were worked out from the DNA. The sample has hundreds of thousands of clones, around 90% seen once.

The chain uses TRBV7-9 and TRBJ2-2; D is possibly TRBD2 (6 bases). The source of this sequence is a woman in her 30s who had recovered from COVID-19. The material sequenced was PBMCs or T cells enriched from blood (not recorded which). CDR3 region: CASSLGREDFTGELFF. Written as DNA, the CDR3 is TGTGCCAGCAGCTTAGGGCGGGAAGACTTCACCGGGGAGCTGTTTTTT.